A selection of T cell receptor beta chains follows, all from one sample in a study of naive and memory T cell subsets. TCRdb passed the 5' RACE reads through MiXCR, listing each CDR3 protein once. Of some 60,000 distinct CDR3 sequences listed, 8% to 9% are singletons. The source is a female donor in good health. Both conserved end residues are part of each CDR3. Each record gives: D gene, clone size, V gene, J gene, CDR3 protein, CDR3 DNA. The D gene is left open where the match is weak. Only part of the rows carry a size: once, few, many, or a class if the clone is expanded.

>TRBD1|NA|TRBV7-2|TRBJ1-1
CASRRWTGTMVNTEAFF
TGTGCCAGCAGGCGCTGGACAGGGACTATGGTGAACACTGAAGCTTTCTTT
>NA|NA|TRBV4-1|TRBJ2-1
CASSQAVRGYEQFF
TGCGCCAGCAGCCAGGCCGTGCGCGGTTATGAGCAGTTCTTC
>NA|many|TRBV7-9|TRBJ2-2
CASSLHDASAGELFF
TGTGCCAGCAGCTTACATGACGCTTCGGCCGGGGAGCTGTTTTTT
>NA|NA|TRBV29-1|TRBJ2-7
CSVAAGAVDEQYF
TGCAGCGTTGCAGCCGGGGCCGTGGACGAGCAGTACTTC
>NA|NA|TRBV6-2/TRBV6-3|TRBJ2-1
CASSYSREMLDEQFF
TGTGCCAGCAGTTACTCTCGGGAGATGCTTGATGAGCAGTTCTTC
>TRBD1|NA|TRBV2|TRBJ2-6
CASNRDSQTAGANVLTF
TGTGCCAGCAACCGGGACAGCCAGACGGCTGGGGCCAACGTCCTGACTTTC
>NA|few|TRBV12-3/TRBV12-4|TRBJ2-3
CASSLVQIADTQYF
TGTGCCAGCAGTTTAGTACAGATCGCAGATACGCAGTATTTT
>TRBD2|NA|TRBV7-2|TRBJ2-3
CASSSPLPGRENTDTQYF
TGTGCCAGCAGCTCTCCCCTACCCGGGCGGGAGAACACAGATACGCAGTATTTT
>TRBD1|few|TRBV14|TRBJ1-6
CASSHDRDPRNSPLHF
TGTGCCAGCAGCCATGACAGGGACCCTAGGAATTCACCCCTCCACTTT
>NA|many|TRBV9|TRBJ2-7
CASSPTSTGTYEQYF
TGTGCCAGCAGCCCGACCTCGACAGGAACCTACGAGCAGTACTTC
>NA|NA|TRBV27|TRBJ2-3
CASSLSGGTTQYF
TGTGCCAGCAGTTTATCCGGCGGGACGACGCAGTATTTT
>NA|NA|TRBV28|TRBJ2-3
CASSVTGTDSTDTQYF
TGTGCCAGCAGTGTTACCGGGACCGACAGCACAGATACGCAGTATTTT
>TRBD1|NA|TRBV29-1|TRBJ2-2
CSGGTVTGELFF
TGCAGCGGTGGGACAGTTACCGGGGAGCTGTTTTTT
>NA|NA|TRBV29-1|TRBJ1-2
CSVDLREVGYGYTF
TGCAGCGTTGATCTCAGGGAGGTTGGCTATGGCTACACCTTC
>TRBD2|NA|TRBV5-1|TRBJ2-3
CASSLTSERADTQYF
TGCGCCAGCAGTTTGACTAGCGAGAGAGCAGATACGCAGTATTTT
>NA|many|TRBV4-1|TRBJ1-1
CASSQESGRSTEAFF
TGCGCCAGCAGCCAAGAGTCTGGGCGGAGCACTGAAGCTTTCTTT